A selection of T cell receptor beta chains follows, all from one sample in a study of blood T cell repertoires in COVID-19. Assay: immunoSEQ multiplex PCR; the TCRdb copy retains only in-frame clones and omits some. The profile shows roughly 57,000 clones, about 76% of them singletons. Sequenced: peripheral blood. Receptors originate from a man in his 70s with active or convalescent COVID-19. Each CDR3 is given with its conserved first and last residue. Size is stated for part of the rows, as once, few or many counts, or as a class when the clone is expanded.

clone size: NA; J gene: TRBJ1-3; V gene: TRBV19; CDR3 protein: CASSGRTVSGNTIYF
clone size: NA; J gene: TRBJ1-1; V gene: TRBV29-1; CDR3 protein: CSVVAANTEAFF
clone size: NA; J gene: TRBJ1-4; V gene: TRBV7-9; CDR3 protein: CASSERQGTTNEKLFF
clone size: NA; J gene: TRBJ1-5; V gene: TRBV27; CDR3 protein: CASRSDSPNQPQHF
clone size: few; J gene: TRBJ2-3; V gene: TRBV27; CDR3 protein: CASCRQDPSTDTQYF
clone size: NA; J gene: TRBJ1-3; V gene: TRBV9; CDR3 protein: CASSASSGNTIYF
clone size: NA; J gene: TRBJ1-2; V gene: TRBV7-2; CDR3 protein: CASSLSGQGAGGYTF
clone size: NA; J gene: TRBJ1-1; V gene: TRBV13; CDR3 protein: CASSSRGHNTEAFF
clone size: few; J gene: TRBJ1-3; V gene: TRBV6-6; CDR3 protein: CASSRKLPGQGGGNTIYF
clone size: NA; J gene: TRBJ2-7; V gene: TRBV5-5; CDR3 protein: CASSPTHQGRIYEQYF
clone size: NA; J gene: TRBJ1-1; V gene: TRBV28; CDR3 protein: CASRDRGGNTEAFF
clone size: NA; J gene: TRBJ1-1; V gene: TRBV3-1/TRBV3-2; CDR3 protein: CASSQGGRTGGPTEAFF
clone size: once; J gene: TRBJ2-2; V gene: TRBV11-2; CDR3 protein: CASSFWTGGNTGELFF
clone size: NA; J gene: TRBJ1-2; V gene: TRBV12-3/TRBV12-4; CDR3 protein: CASSFGGAGYTF
clone size: few; J gene: TRBJ1-5; V gene: TRBV4-1; CDR3 protein: CASSQEGTGYGSNQPQHF
clone size: NA; J gene: TRBJ1-1; V gene: TRBV19; CDR3 protein: CATKRGETNTEAFF
clone size: NA; J gene: TRBJ1-2; V gene: TRBV12-3/TRBV12-4; CDR3 protein: CASSMDRDYGYTF
clone size: NA; J gene: TRBJ2-5; V gene: TRBV6-2/TRBV6-3; CDR3 protein: CASSPPGIQETQYF
clone size: NA; J gene: TRBJ1-1; V gene: TRBV7-6; CDR3 protein: CASSSQAIGTEAFF
clone size: few; J gene: TRBJ2-2; V gene: TRBV4-1; CDR3 protein: CASSQEGHTTGELFF
clone size: NA; J gene: TRBJ2-1; V gene: TRBV4-3; CDR3 protein: CASSQDGGTGSYNEQFF
clone size: once; J gene: TRBJ1-2; V gene: TRBV5-6; CDR3 protein: CASSPDSVGYGYTF
clone size: NA; J gene: TRBJ2-7; V gene: TRBV2; CDR3 protein: CASNRGPYEQYF
clone size: NA; J gene: TRBJ1-3; V gene: TRBV6-5; CDR3 protein: CASSLDSPGAIPIYF
clone size: NA; J gene: TRBJ1-2; V gene: TRBV6-2/TRBV6-3; CDR3 protein: CASSPGTGIGYTF
clone size: few; J gene: TRBJ2-1; V gene: TRBV29-1; CDR3 protein: CSVASGGTYNEQFF